This T cell receptor (beta chain) was observed in a study of regulatory T cells in long-lasting Graves disease. Notes on the study in general: Persistent disease was associated with favored TRBV28 usage and with favored use of TRBJ1-2 and TRBJ2-5. Compared with new cases, persistent Graves' patients showed reduced TCR diversity.

This CDR3 has 15 residues. Germline V gene lookup returns CDR1 SGHAT and CDR2 FQNNGV. Time point given: persistent/refractory GD, antithyroid drugs over 5 years with positive TRAb. RNA isolated from PBMCs was used to make the TCR library. Turning to this clonotype: What it recognizes is unknown. This may be a read error: a much more frequent sequence differs by one nucleotide.

Arm-PCR of CDR3 regions with iRepertoire HTBI primers generated TCR beta libraries. TCRdb re-called the multiplex PCR reads with MiXCR, one entry per CDR3 protein. This sample has 400,000 or so distinct CDR3 sequences, with 20% found just once. The clonotype comes from a female donor with Graves disease. This rearrangement joins TRBV11-2 to TRBJ1-4; 8 bases match TRBD1. Sequencing was performed on peripheral blood mononuclear cells (PBMCs), taken when the disease was refractory, from a patient treated with antithyroid drugs. The CDR3 DNA sequence: TGTACCAGCAGCAATGGACAGGGCCTCGGTGAAAAACTGTTTTTT. The encoded protein is CTSSNGQGLGEKLFF.